This TCR beta chain was captured by sequencing in a study of blood T cell repertoires in COVID-19. In the original processing: The authors estimated nucleated cell counts from reference gene primer amplification. Measured with immunoSEQ multiplex PCR; TCRdb has only the in-frame clones, and not every one. That table furnishes V, J and clone size, whereas the DNA furnished D and trimming. The sample carries around 200,000 clones, about nine tenths recorded once. This clone was seen a few times. The ends lost 6 bases at V and 0 bases at J; junction bases unmatched: 6. The CDR3 is 15 residues long. Germline V lookup: CDR1 SNHLY, CDR2 FYNNEI.

The sequence was collected from a man aged 18 to 35 with active or convalescent COVID-19. The sequencing input was peripheral blood. This chain uses TRBV2 with TRBJ2-7; 9 positions match TRBD1. This chain's CDR3 is CASRTGTGNSYEQYF. As DNA, the CDR3 is TGTGCCAGCAGGACCGGGACAGGGAACTCCTACGAGCAGTACTTC.